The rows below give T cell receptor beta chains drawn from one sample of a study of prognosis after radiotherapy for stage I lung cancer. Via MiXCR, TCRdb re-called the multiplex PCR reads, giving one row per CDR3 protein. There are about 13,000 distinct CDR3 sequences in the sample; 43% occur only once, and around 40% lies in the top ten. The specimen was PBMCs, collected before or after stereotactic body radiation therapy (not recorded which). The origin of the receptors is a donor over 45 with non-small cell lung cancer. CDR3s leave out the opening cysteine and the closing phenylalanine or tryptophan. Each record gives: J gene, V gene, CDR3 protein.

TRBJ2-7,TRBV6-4,ASSEARLTEQY
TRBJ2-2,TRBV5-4,ASSLMVFVAGDTGELF
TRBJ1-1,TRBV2,ASTQGMGTEAF
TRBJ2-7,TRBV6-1,ASTEAGNAYEQY
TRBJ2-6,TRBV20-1,SARLAKGGANVLT
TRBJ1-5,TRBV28,ASGTSNQPQH
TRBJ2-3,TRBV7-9,ASSLARTDTQY
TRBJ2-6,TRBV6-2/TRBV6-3,ASSSRDISDSGANVLT
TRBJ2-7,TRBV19,ASSIDGTLLYEQY
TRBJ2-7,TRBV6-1,ASSRAGDAYEQY
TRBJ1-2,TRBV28,ASSLGPANYGYT
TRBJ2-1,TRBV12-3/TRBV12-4,ASSPYRTSAQF
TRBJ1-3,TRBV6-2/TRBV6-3,ASRGGFDTIY
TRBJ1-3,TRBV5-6,ASSDSSLGPPGNTIY
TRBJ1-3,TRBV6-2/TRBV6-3,ASTPGTGSGNTIY
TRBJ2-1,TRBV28,AILTPSPYNEQF
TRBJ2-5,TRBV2,ASSSPGQGASETQY
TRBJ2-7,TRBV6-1,ASTPNRAGEQY
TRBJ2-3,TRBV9,ASSVGVGLVPTDTQY
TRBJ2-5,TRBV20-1,SARVTSGGRETQY
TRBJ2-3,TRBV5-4,ASSYPRGGDTDTQY
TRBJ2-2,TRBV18,ASSVQGAHTGELF
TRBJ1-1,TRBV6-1,DSRQGDGYTEAF
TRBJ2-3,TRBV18,ASSPLSGTTDTQY
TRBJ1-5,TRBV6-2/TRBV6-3,ASSGTWFSHPQH
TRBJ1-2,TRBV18,ASSPPSAGDSVGYT
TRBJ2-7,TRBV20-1,SARQRLATGEQY
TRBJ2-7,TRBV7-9,ASSNRAYEQY
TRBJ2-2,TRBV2,ASSLALAGVGELF